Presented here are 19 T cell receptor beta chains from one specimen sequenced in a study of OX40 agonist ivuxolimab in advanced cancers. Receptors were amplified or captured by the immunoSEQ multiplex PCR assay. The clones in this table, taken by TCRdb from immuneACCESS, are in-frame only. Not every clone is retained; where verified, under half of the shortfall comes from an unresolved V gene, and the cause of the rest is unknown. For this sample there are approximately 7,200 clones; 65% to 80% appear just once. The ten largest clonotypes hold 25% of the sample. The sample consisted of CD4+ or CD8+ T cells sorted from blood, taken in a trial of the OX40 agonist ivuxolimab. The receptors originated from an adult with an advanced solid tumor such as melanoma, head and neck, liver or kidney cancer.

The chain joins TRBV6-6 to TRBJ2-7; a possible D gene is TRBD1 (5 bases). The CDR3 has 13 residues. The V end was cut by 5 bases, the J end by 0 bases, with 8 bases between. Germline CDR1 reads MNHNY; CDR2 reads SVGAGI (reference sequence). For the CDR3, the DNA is TGTGCCAGCAGTATAGACAGCTCCTACGAGCAGTACTTC. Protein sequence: CASSIDSSYEQYF.

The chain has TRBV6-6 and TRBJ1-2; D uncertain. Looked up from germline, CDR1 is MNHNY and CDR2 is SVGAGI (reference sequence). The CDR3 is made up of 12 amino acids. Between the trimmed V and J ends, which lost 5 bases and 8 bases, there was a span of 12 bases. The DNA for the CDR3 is TGTGCCAGCAGTCTACCCGACGGCGGCTACACCTTC. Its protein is CASSLPDGGYTF.

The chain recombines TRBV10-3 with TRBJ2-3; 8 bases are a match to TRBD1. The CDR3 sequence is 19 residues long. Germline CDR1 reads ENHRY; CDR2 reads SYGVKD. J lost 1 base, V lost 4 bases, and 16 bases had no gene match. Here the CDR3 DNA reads TGTGCCATCAGTGGATGGGGGGACAGGCAGAATATCCGCACAGATACGCAGTATTTT. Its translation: CAISGWGDRQNIRTDTQYF.

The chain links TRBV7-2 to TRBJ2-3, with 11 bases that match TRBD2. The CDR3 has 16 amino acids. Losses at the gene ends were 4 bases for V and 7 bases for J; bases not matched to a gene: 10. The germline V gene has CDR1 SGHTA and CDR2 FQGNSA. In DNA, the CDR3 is TGTGCCAGCAGCTCAGGGCCTAGCGGGGGGTCCTATACGCAGTATTTT. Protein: CASSSGPSGGSYTQYF.

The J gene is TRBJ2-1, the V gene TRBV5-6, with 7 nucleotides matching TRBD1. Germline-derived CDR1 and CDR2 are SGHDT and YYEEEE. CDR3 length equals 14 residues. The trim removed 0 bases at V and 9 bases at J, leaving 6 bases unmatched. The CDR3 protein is CASSLATGIGEQFF. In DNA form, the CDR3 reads TGTGCCAGCAGCTTGGCGACAGGGATTGGTGAGCAGTTCTTC.

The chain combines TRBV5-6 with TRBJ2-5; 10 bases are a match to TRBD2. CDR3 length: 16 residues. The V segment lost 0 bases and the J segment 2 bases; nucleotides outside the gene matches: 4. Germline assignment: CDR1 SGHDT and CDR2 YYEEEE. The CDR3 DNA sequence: TGTGCCAGCAGCTTGGAGCTACTAGCGGGGCAAGAGACCCAGTACTTC. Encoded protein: CASSLELLAGQETQYF.

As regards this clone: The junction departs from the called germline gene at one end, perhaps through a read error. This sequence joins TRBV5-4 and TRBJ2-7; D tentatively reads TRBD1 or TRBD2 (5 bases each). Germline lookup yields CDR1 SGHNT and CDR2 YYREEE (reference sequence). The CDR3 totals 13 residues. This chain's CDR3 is CASSPGPIYGQYF. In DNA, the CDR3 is TGTGCCAGCAGCCCGGGACCGATCTACGGGCAGTACTTC. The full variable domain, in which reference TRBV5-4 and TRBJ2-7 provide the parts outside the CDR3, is ETGVTQSPTHLIKTRGQQVTLRCSSQSGHNTVSWYQQALGQGPQFIFQYYREEENGRGNFPPRFSGLQFPNYSSELNVNALELDDSALYLCASSPGPIYGQYFGPGTRLTVT.

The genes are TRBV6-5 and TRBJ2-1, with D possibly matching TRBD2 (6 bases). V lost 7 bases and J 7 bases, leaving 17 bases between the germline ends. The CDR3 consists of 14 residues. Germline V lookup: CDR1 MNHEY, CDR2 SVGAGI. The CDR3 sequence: CASKRVTGVNEQFF. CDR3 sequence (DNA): TGTGCCAGCAAGAGGGTGACGGGAGTGAATGAGCAGTTCTTC.

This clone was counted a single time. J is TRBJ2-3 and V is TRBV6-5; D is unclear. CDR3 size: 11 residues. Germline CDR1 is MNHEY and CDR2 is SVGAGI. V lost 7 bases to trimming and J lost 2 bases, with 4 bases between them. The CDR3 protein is CASTFTDTQYF. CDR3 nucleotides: TGTGCCAGCACCTTCACAGATACGCAGTATTTT.

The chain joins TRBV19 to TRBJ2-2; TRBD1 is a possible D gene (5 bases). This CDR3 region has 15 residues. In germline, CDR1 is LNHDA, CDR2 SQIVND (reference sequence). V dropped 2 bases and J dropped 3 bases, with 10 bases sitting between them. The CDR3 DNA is TGTGCCAGTAGTATACCCAGGGTGGACACCGGGGAGCTGTTTTTT. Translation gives CASSIPRVDTGELFF.

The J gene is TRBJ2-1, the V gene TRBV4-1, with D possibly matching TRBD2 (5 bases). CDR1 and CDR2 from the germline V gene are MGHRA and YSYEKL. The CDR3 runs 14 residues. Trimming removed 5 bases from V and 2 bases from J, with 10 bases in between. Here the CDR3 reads CASSGSVPYNEQFF. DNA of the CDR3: TGCGCCAGCAGCGGTAGCGTCCCCTACAATGAGCAGTTCTTC.

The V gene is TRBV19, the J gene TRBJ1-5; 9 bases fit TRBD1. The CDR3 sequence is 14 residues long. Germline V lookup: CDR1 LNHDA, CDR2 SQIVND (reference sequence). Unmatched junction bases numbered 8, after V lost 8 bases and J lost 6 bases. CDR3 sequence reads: CASSNPGQGQPQHF. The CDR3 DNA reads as TGTGCCAGTTCCAATCCGGGACAGGGTCAGCCCCAGCATTTT.

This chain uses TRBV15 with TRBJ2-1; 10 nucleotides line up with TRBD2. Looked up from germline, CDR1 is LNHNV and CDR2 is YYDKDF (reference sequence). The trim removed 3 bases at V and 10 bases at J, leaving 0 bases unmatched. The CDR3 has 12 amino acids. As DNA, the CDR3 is TGTGCCACCAGCAGTAGCGGGAGGGAGCAGTTCTTC. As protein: CATSSSGREQFF.

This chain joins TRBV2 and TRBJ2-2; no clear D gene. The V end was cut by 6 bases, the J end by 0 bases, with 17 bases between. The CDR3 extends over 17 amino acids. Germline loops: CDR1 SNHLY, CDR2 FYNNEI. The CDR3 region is CASSLPAGAPNTGELFF. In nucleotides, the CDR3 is TGTGCCAGCAGCCTCCCGGCAGGCGCCCCGAACACCGGGGAGCTGTTTTTT.

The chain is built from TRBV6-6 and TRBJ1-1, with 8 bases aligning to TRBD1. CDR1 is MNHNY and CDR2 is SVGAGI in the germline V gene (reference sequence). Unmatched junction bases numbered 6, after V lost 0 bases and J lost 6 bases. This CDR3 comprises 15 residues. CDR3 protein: CASSYSTGESAEAFF. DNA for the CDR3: TGTGCCAGCAGTTACTCGACAGGGGAATCCGCTGAAGCTTTCTTT.

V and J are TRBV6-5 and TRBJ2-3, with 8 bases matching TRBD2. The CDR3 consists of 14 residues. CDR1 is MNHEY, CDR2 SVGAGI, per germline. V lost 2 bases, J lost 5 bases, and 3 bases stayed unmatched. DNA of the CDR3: TGTGCCAGCAGTTACGGTGCGGGAGGAGATACGCAGTATTTT. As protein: CASSYGAGGDTQYF.

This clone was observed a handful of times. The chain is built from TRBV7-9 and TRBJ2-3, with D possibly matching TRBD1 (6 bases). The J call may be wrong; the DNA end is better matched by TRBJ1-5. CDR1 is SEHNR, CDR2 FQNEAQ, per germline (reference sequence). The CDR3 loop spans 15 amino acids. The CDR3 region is CASSLLGQGWDCQHF. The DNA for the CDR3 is TGTGCCAGCAGCTTACTTGGCCAGGGGTGGGACTGTCAGCATTTT.

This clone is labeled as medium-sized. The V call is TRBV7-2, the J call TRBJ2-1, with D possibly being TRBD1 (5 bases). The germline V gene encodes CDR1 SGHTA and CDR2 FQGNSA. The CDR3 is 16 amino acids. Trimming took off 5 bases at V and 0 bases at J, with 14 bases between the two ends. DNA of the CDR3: TGTGCCAGCAGCCCCCTAGGGCAGGGCTCCTACAATGAGCAGTTCTTC. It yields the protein CASSPLGQGSYNEQFF. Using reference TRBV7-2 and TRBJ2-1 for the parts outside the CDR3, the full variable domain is GAGVSQSPSNKVTEKGKDVELRCDPISGHTALYWYRQSLGQGLEFLIYFQGNSAPDKSGLPSDRFSAERTGGSVSTLTIQRTQQEDSAVYLCASSPLGQGSYNEQFFGPGTRLTVL.

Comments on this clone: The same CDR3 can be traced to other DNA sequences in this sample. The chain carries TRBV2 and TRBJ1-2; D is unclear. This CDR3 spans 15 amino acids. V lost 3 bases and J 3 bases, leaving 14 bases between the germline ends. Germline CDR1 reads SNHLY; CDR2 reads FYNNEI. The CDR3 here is CASSEGHWADYGYTF. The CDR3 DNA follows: TGTGCCAGCAGTGAGGGCCATTGGGCTGACTATGGCTACACCTTC.